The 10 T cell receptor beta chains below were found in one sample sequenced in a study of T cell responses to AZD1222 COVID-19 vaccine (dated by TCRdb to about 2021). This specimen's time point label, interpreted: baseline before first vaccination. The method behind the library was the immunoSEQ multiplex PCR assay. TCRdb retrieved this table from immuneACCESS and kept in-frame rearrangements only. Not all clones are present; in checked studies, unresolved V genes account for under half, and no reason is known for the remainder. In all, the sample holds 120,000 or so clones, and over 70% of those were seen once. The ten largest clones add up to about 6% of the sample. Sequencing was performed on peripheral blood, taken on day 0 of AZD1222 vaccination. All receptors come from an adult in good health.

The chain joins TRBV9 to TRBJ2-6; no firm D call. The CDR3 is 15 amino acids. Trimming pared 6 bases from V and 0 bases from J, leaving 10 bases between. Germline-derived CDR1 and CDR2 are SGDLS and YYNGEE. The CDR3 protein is CASNSYSSGANVLTF. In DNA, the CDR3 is TGTGCCAGCAACTCGTACAGCTCTGGGGCCAACGTCCTGACTTTC.

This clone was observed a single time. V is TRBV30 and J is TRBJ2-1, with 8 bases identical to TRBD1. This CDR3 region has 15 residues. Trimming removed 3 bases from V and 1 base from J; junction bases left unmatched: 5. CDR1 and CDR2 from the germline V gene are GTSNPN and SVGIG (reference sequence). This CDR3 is CAWRDRGRSYNEQFF. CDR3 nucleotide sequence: TGTGCCTGGAGAGACAGGGGCCGTTCCTACAATGAGCAGTTCTTC.

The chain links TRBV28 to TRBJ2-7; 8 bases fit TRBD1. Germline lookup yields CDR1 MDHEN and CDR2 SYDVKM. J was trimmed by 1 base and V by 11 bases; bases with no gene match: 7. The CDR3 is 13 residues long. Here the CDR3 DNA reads TGTGCCTTAGGTACAGGGGGGTCCTACGAGCAGTACTTC. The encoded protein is CALGTGGSYEQYF.

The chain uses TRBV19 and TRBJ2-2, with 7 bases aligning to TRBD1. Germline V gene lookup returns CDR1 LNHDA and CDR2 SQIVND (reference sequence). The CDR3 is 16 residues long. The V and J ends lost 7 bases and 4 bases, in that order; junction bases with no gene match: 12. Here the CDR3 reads CASTPSPTGFTGELFF. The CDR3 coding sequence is TGTGCCAGTACCCCTTCCCCGACAGGGTTCACCGGGGAGCTGTTTTTT.

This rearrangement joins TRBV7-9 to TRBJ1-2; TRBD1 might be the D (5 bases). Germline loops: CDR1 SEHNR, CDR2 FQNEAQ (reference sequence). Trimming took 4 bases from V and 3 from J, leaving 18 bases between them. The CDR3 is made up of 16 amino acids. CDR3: CASSSLVREGYYGYTF. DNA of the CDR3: TGTGCCAGCAGCTCGTTGGTGAGGGAGGGGTACTATGGCTACACCTTC.

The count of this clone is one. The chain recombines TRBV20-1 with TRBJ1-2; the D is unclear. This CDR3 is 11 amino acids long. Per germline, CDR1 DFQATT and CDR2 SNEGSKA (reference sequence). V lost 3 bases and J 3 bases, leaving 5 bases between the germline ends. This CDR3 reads CSASLDYGYTF. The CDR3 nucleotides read TGCAGTGCTAGCTTAGACTATGGCTACACCTTC.

The CDR3 is CASSPLADPYEQYF. The CDR3 DNA is TGTGCCAGTAGCCCTCTAGCGGATCCCTACGAGCAGTACTTC. V and J are TRBV19 and TRBJ2-7, with TRBD2 matching over 7 bases. Germline CDR1 LNHDA, CDR2 SQIVND (reference sequence). CDR3 length: 14 residues. V dropped 6 bases and J dropped 2; count of bases not matched to a gene: 7.

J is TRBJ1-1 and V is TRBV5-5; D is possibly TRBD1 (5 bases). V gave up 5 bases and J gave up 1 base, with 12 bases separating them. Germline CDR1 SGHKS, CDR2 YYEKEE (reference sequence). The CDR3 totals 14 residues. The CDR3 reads CASSSIGGNTEAFF. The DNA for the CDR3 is TGTGCCAGCAGTTCGATCGGGGGGAACACTGAAGCTTTCTTT.

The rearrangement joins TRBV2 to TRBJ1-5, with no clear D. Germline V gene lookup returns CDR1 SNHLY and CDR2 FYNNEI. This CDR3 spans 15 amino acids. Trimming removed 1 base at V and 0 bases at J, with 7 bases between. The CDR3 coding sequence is TGTGCCAGCAGTGAAGGTAGCTATAGCAATCAGCCCCAGCATTTT. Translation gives CASSEGSYSNQPQHF. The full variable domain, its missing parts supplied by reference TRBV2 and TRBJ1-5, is EPEVTQTPSHQVTQMGQEVILRCVPISNHLYFYWYRQILGQKVEFLVSFYNNEISEKSEIFDDQFSVERPDGSNFTLKIRSTKLEDSAMYFCASSEGSYSNQPQHFGDGTRLSIL.

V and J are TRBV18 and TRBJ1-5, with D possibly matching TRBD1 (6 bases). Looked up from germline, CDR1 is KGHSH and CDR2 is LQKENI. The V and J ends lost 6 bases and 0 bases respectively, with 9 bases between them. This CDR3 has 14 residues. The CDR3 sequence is CASSGGASNQPQHF. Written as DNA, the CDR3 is TGTGCCAGCTCCGGGGGGGCTAGCAATCAGCCCCAGCATTTT. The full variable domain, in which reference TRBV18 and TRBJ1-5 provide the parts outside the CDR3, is NAGVMQNPRHLVRRRGQEARLRCSPMKGHSHVYWYRQLPEEGLKFMVYLQKENIIDESGMPKERFSAEFPKEGPSILRIQQVVRGDSAAYFCASSGGASNQPQHFGDGTRLSIL.